The source of this T cell receptor (beta chain) is a study of blood T cell repertoires in COVID-19. Profiling relied on immunoSEQ multiplex PCR, and the TCRdb table lists in-frame clones only, not all of them. This sample yields about 29,000 clones, of which 80% are seen a single time; 35% to 55% belongs to the top ten. The ends lost 3 bases at V and 4 bases at J; junction bases unmatched: 8. Germline CDR1 and CDR2: KGHSH and LQKENI. This CDR3 is 15 amino acids long. The chain joins TRBV18 to TRBJ2-7, with TRBD1 matching 8 bases. Sequencing was done on a sample of peripheral blood. The source of this sequence is a woman in her 70s with acute or convalescent COVID-19. The CDR3 here is CASSPDRAMLYEQYF. CDR3 coding DNA: TGTGCCAGCTCACCGGACAGGGCGATGCTGTACGAGCAGTACTTC.